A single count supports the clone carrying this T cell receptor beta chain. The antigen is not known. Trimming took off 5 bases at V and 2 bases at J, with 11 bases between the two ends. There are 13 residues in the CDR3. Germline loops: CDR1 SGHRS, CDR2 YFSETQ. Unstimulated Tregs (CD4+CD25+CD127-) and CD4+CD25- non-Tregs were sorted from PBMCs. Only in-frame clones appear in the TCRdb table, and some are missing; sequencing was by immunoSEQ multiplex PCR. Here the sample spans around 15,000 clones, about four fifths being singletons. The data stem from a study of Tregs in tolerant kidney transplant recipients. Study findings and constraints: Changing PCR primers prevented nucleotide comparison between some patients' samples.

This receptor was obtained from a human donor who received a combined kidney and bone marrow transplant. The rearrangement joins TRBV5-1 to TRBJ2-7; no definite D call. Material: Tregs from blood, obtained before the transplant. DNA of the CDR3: TGCGCCAGCAGTCCTGCGCTGACCTACGAGCAGTACTTC. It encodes CASSPALTYEQYF.